The source of this T cell receptor beta chain is a study of blood T cell repertoires in COVID-19. Study summary: The study drew acute and convalescent COVID-19 samples from the United States, Italy and Spain. PBMCs, B-cell-depleted T cells, or T cells were the source of the cDNA or gDNA that made up the material.

The CDR3 spans 18 residues. The V segment lost 1 base and the J segment 5 bases; nucleotides outside the gene matches: 9. The germline gives CDR1 LNHNV, CDR2 YYDKDF (reference sequence). Per the study methods: Researchers report that nucleated cell counts were estimated from reference gene primer amplification. Profiling relied on immunoSEQ multiplex PCR, and the TCRdb table lists in-frame clones only, not all of them. V and J calls and clone size are as listed in that table; D and trimming were resolved from the DNA. Altogether more than 250,000 clones are present, approximately 85% being singletons, with the ten largest covering 5.1%.

The rearrangement uses TRBV15 and TRBJ2-4; 12 bases fit TRBD2. Sequences were obtained from peripheral blood. The clonotype comes from a man in his fifties or sixties with active or convalescent COVID-19. DNA of the CDR3: TGTGCCACCAGCAGAGGGATACTAGCGGGAGGTGGGGAAAACATTCAGTACTTC. Its protein product is CATSRGILAGGGENIQYF.